This T cell receptor beta chain appears in the sequencing data of a study of T cells after yellow fever vaccination. This clonotype was seen at least ten times. Trimming removed 1 base from V and 6 bases from J; junction bases left unmatched: 4. Germline CDR1 reads LGHDT; CDR2 reads YNNKEL (reference sequence). The CDR3 covers 14 residues. Via MiXCR, TCRdb re-called the 5' RACE reads, giving one row per CDR3 protein. The profile shows 500,000 to 650,000 distinct CDR3 sequences, 17% of them singletons. The chain joins TRBV3-1 to TRBJ1-1; 8 nucleotides align to TRBD1. The sequenced sample was PBMCs, obtained about 5 days after the first yellow fever vaccination. The sequence was obtained from a man aged 18-30 years who received the YFV17D yellow fever vaccine. CDR3 protein: CASSQAGQGAEAFF. CDR3 bases: TGTGCCAGCAGCCAAGCCGGACAGGGCGCTGAAGCTTTCTTT.